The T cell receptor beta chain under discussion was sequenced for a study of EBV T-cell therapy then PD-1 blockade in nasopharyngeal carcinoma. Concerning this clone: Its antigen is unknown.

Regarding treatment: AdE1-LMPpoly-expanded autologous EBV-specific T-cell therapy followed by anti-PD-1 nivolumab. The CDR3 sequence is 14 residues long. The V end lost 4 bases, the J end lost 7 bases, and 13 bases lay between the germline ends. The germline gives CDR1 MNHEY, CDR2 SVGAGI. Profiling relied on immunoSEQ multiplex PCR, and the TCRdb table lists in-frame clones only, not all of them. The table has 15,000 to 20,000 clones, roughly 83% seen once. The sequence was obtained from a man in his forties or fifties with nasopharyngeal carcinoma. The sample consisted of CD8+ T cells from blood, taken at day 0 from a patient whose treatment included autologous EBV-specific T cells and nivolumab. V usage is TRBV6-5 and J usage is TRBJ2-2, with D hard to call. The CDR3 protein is CASSSLAEGGELFF. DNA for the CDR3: TGTGCCAGCAGTTCTTTGGCAGAAGGCGGGGAGCTGTTTTTT.